These 32 T cell receptor beta chains were sequenced from one sample in a study of cytomegalovirus exposure and HLA in healthy donors. It was with 60 Vbeta and 13 Jbeta primers that the PCR ran. TCRdb's copy holds only in-frame clones and misses some; the assay was immunoSEQ multiplex PCR. This repertoire shows about 140,000 clones, about two thirds found once; its top ten account for roughly 1.9%. Sequenced material: PBMCs. These receptors all stem from a woman aged 60-75 years in good health and CMV-seropositive.

The chain couples TRBV5-1 to TRBJ2-2, with 10 nucleotides matching TRBD2. CDR1 SGHRS and CDR2 YFSETQ come from the germline V gene. The CDR3 loop spans 15 amino acids. The V segment lost 4 bases and the J segment 5 bases; nucleotides outside the gene matches: 5. The DNA for the CDR3 is TGCGCCAGCAGCGCACTAGCGGGAATTACCGGGGAGCTGTTTTTT. Its protein is CASSALAGITGELFF.

This chain links TRBV7-2 with TRBJ1-1; tentative D call: TRBD1 (6 bases). The CDR3 contains 15 residues. Germline V gene sequence: CDR1 SGHTA, CDR2 FQGNSA. V was pared by 6 bases and J by 1 base, with 15 bases between. In DNA form, the CDR3 reads TGTGCCAGCAGTCAAGGGGGGGCAGCGAACACTGAAGCTTTCTTT. This gives the protein CASSQGGAANTEAFF.

This clone appeared a few times. The chain carries TRBV6-5 and TRBJ2-5; D not resolved. Germline V CDR1 and CDR2: MNHEY, SVGAGI. The V gene lost 2 bases and the J gene lost 6 bases, with 10 bases spanning the gap. CDR3 length: 13 amino acids. This CDR3 reads CASSYVGKKTQYF. CDR3 DNA: TGTGCCAGCAGTTACGTCGGTAAGAAGACCCAGTACTTC.

V gene TRBV6-6 combines with J gene TRBJ2-7; the D gene is possibly TRBD2 (6 bases). V lost 6 bases and J 5 bases, leaving 17 bases between the germline ends. Germline CDR1 is MNHNY and CDR2 is SVGAGI (reference sequence). This CDR3 is 14 amino acids long. The CDR3 nucleotides read TGTGCCAGCAGAGGGGCCCCTAGCGTGGACGAGCAGTACTTC. Its protein product is CASRGAPSVDEQYF.

There are a few counts of this clone. Within the sample, other DNA sequences also encode this same CDR3. V is TRBV5-6 and J is TRBJ2-3, with D perhaps TRBD2 (7 bases). Looked up from germline, CDR1 is SGHDT and CDR2 is YYEEEE. V lost 4 bases, J lost 0 bases, and 12 bases lay in between. This CDR3 comprises 15 residues. CDR3 sequence: CASSLGGGSTDTQYF. The CDR3 DNA sequence: TGTGCCAGCAGCCTGGGGGGGGGCAGCACAGATACGCAGTATTTT. The full variable domain, with the rest looked up from reference TRBV5-6 and TRBJ2-3, is DAGVTQSPTHLIKTRGQQVTLRCSPKSGHDTVSWYQQALGQGPQFIFQYYEEEERQRGNFPDRFSGHQFPNYSSELNVNALLLGDSALYLCASSLGGGSTDTQYFGPGTRLTVL.

In this sample, this clone turned up a few times. The CDR3 DNA sequence: TGTGCCAGCCGCAGTAACGCCGGGGCCAACGTCCTGACTTTC. This codes for CASRSNAGANVLTF. This chain joins TRBV27 and TRBJ2-6; the D is unclear. CDR3 length: 14 residues. V dropped 8 bases and J dropped 4 bases, with 12 bases sitting between them. Germline V lookup: CDR1 MNHEY, CDR2 SMNVEV (reference sequence).

V is TRBV4-1 and J is TRBJ2-6, with a possible D match to TRBD2 (6 bases). Trimming stripped 1 base from V and 0 bases from J, with 7 bases between. Germline CDR1 and CDR2: MGHRA and YSYEKL. CDR3 length equals 16 residues. In DNA form, the CDR3 reads TGCGCCAGCAGCCAAGGGGAGGCCTCTGGGGCCAACGTCCTGACTTTC. As protein: CASSQGEASGANVLTF.

In its sample, this clone was seen a few times. This rearrangement joins TRBV2 to TRBJ1-1; 11 bases agree with TRBD1. The trim removed 6 bases at V and 10 bases at J, leaving 4 bases unmatched. The germline gives CDR1 SNHLY, CDR2 FYNNEI. The CDR3 consists of 12 residues. The CDR3 loop reads CASRDRGRAAFF. CDR3 in DNA: TGTGCCAGCAGGGACAGGGGGCGTGCAGCTTTCTTT.

This clone was observed a few times. The chain joins TRBV19 to TRBJ1-1; D remains ambiguous. Germline V CDR1 and CDR2: LNHDA, SQIVND (reference sequence). CDR3 length equals 15 residues. Trimming shortened V by 3 bases and J by 4 bases, and 15 bases separated the two germline ends. CDR3 region: CASSMRPGRITEAFF. The CDR3 region has the DNA TGTGCCAGTAGTATGCGACCGGGTCGTATCACTGAAGCTTTCTTT.

This clone has a handful of counts. The chain links TRBV5-4 to TRBJ2-2; D is possibly TRBD2 (5 bases). The CDR3 is 15 amino acids. Germline lookup yields CDR1 SGHNT and CDR2 YYREEE (reference sequence). Trimming left V 0 bases short and J 5 bases short, with 11 bases between. CDR3 bases: TGTGCCAGCAGCTTGGTGGGAGACGGAACCGGGGAGCTGTTTTTT. Translation gives CASSLVGDGTGELFF.

The chain links TRBV7-9 to TRBJ1-5; TRBD1 matches at 9 bases. V shed 5 bases, J shed 4 bases, and the junction held 6 bases outside the gene matches. Germline V gives CDR1 SEHNR, CDR2 FQNEAQ (reference sequence). The CDR3 spans 15 residues. The CDR3 bases are TGTGCCAGCAGCGCCGCCGGACAGGGGAATCAGCCCCAGCATTTT. This translates into CASSAAGQGNQPQHF.

V gene TRBV6-5 combines with J gene TRBJ1-2; D is unresolved. Trimming left V 6 bases short and J 4 bases short, with 15 bases between. The germline CDR1 and CDR2 sequences are MNHEY and SVGAGI. The CDR3 is made up of 14 amino acids. This CDR3 reads CASSPGFGSYGYTF. The DNA for the CDR3 is TGTGCCAGCAGCCCCGGGTTCGGGTCCTATGGCTACACCTTC.

This chain connects TRBV14 to TRBJ1-2; weak D call: TRBD1 (6 bases). Germline CDR1 SGHDN, CDR2 FVKESK. V was trimmed by 4 bases and J by 1 base, leaving 7 bases between them. The CDR3 runs to 13 residues. The CDR3 DNA sequence: TGTGCCAGCAGCCGGGACATTAACTATGGCTACACCTTC. It specifies CASSRDINYGYTF.

The V gene is TRBV5-1, the J gene TRBJ2-1; TRBD2 matches at 8 bases. This CDR3 is 17 amino acids long. Germline V CDR1 and CDR2: SGHRS, YFSETQ. Trimming cost V 3 bases and J 6 bases; bases outside gene matches: 14. The chain's CDR3 is CASSWTAGVQGGNEQFF. The CDR3, as DNA: TGCGCCAGCAGCTGGACAGCGGGGGTCCAAGGGGGCAATGAGCAGTTCTTC.

The chain employs TRBV10-3 and TRBJ2-1; D possibly corresponds to TRBD1 (7 bases). Germline V gene data show CDR1 as ENHRY and CDR2 as SYGVKD. The CDR3 runs to 17 residues. Trimming shortened V by 0 bases and J by 4 bases, and 16 bases separated the two germline ends. The CDR3 spells CAISESPEGTDYNEQFF. The CDR3 nucleotides are TGTGCCATCAGTGAGTCTCCGGAGGGGACAGATTACAATGAGCAGTTCTTC.

This chain joins TRBV27 and TRBJ2-1, with TRBD1 identical over 7 bases. The CDR3 has 14 residues. Losses at the gene ends were 2 bases for V and 7 bases for J; bases not matched to a gene: 5. The germline gives CDR1 MNHEY, CDR2 SMNVEV (reference sequence). The CDR3 coding sequence is TGTGCCAGCAGTTTAGACAGGGTGGGTAATGAGCAGTTCTTC. It specifies CASSLDRVGNEQFF.

The chain recombines TRBV4-1 with TRBJ1-4; D is undetermined. With 5 bases removed from V and 4 bases from J, the gap between germline ends came to 8 bases. Germline-derived CDR1 and CDR2 are MGHRA and YSYEKL. This CDR3 comprises 13 residues. DNA of the CDR3: TGCGCCAGCAGCGTCCCCAATAATGAAAAACTGTTTTTT. Its translation is CASSVPNNEKLFF.

The V gene is TRBV6-6, the J gene TRBJ2-5; D is unclear. Looked up from germline, CDR1 is MNHNY and CDR2 is SVGAGI (reference sequence). The V and J ends lost 0 bases and 5 bases respectively, with 10 bases between them. The CDR3 has 14 amino acids. The CDR3 sequence is CASSYSSGRETQYF. DNA of the CDR3: TGTGCCAGCAGTTACTCGTCCGGTCGGGAGACCCAGTACTTC.

The chain combines TRBV27 with TRBJ1-2, with 8 positions matching TRBD1. The germline gives CDR1 MNHEY, CDR2 SMNVEV (reference sequence). With V trimmed by 4 bases and J by 10 bases, 5 bases remained unmatched. CDR3 length: 12 amino acids. In nucleotides, the CDR3 is TGTGCCAGCAGTTCGTGGGGACAGGCCTACACCTTC. This translates into CASSSWGQAYTF.

This clone was detected only once. The chain has TRBV5-8 and TRBJ2-1; D not resolved. The CDR3 has 16 amino acids. The germline V and J ends were trimmed by 3 bases and 2 bases, with 15 bases remaining between them. Looked up from germline, CDR1 is SGHTS and CDR2 is YDEGEE. The CDR3 nucleotides are TGTGCCAGCAGCTCTGGTGTACAGCTACCCTACAATGAGCAGTTCTTC. As protein: CASSSGVQLPYNEQFF.

This chain joins TRBV6-5 and TRBJ2-5; a possible D gene is TRBD2 (6 bases). V dropped 6 bases and J dropped 4 bases, with 18 bases sitting between them. Germline V CDR1 and CDR2: MNHEY, SVGAGI. The CDR3 length is 15 residues. The CDR3 spells CASSSTSLGGETQYF. Written as DNA, the CDR3 is TGTGCCAGCAGCTCAACTAGCTTGGGGGGAGAGACCCAGTACTTC.

The chain recombines TRBV4-2 with TRBJ2-1; 8 bases agree with TRBD2. The CDR3 has 15 residues. Germline values: CDR1 LGHNA, CDR2 YNFKEQ. Trimming removed 4 bases from V and 9 bases from J; junction bases left unmatched: 11. The CDR3 coding sequence is TGTGCCAGCAGCCCGATTCGAGCGGGAGTCTCTGAGCAGTTCTTC. Translating it yields CASSPIRAGVSEQFF.

The genes are TRBV10-3 and TRBJ1-5; possible D gene TRBD1, 6 bases. This CDR3 is 15 amino acids long. The V and J ends lost 10 bases and 2 bases respectively, with 18 bases between them. CDR1 ENHRY and CDR2 SYGVKD come from the germline V gene. CDR3 DNA: TGTGCCACCTCGGGGGGCGGGGGGGGCAATCAGCCCCAGCATTTT. As protein: CATSGGGGGNQPQHF.

Only a few counts were recorded for this clone. The chain couples TRBV28 to TRBJ2-4; TRBD1 is a possible D gene (6 bases). V was trimmed by 10 bases and J by 1 base, leaving 8 bases between them. Germline CDR1 MDHEN, CDR2 SYDVKM. This CDR3 region has 12 residues. CDR3 amino acids: CATQGAKNIQYF. The CDR3 DNA sequence: TGTGCCACCCAGGGGGCCAAAAACATTCAGTACTTC.

The genes are TRBV18 and TRBJ2-5, with TRBD1 matching over 7 bases. The junction had 4 bases not matched to a gene; V was cut back by 1 base and J by 2 bases. Germline CDR1 reads KGHSH; CDR2 reads LQKENI. CDR3 length: 15 residues. For the CDR3, the DNA is TGTGCCAGCTCACCACTCGGGACAGTACAAGAGACCCAGTACTTC. This sequence encodes CASSPLGTVQETQYF.

The rearrangement uses TRBV6-1 and TRBJ1-2; TRBD1 aligns across 10 bases. The CDR3 consists of 13 residues. In germline, CDR1 is MNHNS, CDR2 SASEGT. V was clipped by 5 bases and J by 8 bases; unmatched bases: 5. CDR3 in DNA: TGTGCCAGCAGTTTGAGGGACAGGGGAGGCTACACCTTC. Protein product: CASSLRDRGGYTF.

V gene TRBV18 combines with J gene TRBJ1-1; TRBD1 might be the D (5 bases). There are 14 residues in the CDR3. Germline-derived CDR1 and CDR2 are KGHSH and LQKENI. Trimming took 2 bases from V and 1 from J, leaving 8 bases between them. CDR3 amino acids: CASSPGRGNTEAFF. The CDR3 region has the DNA TGTGCCAGCTCACCAGGGAGGGGGAACACTGAAGCTTTCTTT.

This clone was recorded a few times. This chain joins TRBV6-5 and TRBJ1-2; TRBD1 aligns across 10 bases. With V trimmed by 0 bases and J by 7 bases, 5 bases remained unmatched. This CDR3 is 15 amino acids long. Looked up from germline, CDR1 is MNHEY and CDR2 is SVGAGI. The CDR3 sequence: CASSYSGQGESGYTF. For the CDR3, the DNA is TGTGCCAGCAGTTACTCCGGACAGGGGGAGAGTGGCTACACCTTC.

The chain has TRBV19 and TRBJ2-2; D unresolved. Trimming cost V 7 bases and J 0 bases, with 9 bases left between them. CDR1 is LNHDA and CDR2 is SQIVND in the germline V gene (reference sequence). This CDR3 region has 14 residues. The CDR3, as DNA: TGTGCCAGTACCATAGGAGCGAACACCGGGGAGCTGTTTTTT. The encoded protein is CASTIGANTGELFF.

The chain is built from TRBV5-1 and TRBJ1-2; perhaps TRBD1 as D (5 bases). The CDR3 is made up of 15 amino acids. Germline-derived CDR1 and CDR2 are SGHRS and YFSETQ. Deletions cut 4 bases from V and 4 bases from J, with 17 bases between. In DNA form, the CDR3 reads TGCGCCAGCAGCCCTGGACACGCCGATCCCTATGGCTACACCTTC. Amino acids: CASSPGHADPYGYTF.

This clone was seen just once. The chain carries TRBV5-6 and TRBJ1-1; 10 nucleotides line up with TRBD1. Germline assignment: CDR1 SGHDT and CDR2 YYEEEE. Unmatched junction bases numbered 4, after V lost 2 bases and J lost 0 bases. The CDR3 runs to 16 residues. The CDR3 loop reads CASSLWGQGMNTEAFF. The CDR3 nucleotides are TGTGCCAGCAGCTTATGGGGACAGGGGATGAACACTGAAGCTTTCTTT.

The chain couples TRBV5-1 to TRBJ2-1; 8 bases agree with TRBD2. This CDR3 is built from 16 residues. The trim removed 1 base at V and 3 bases at J, leaving 6 bases unmatched. CDR1 and CDR2 (germline): SGHRS, YFSETQ. The chain's CDR3 is CASSLPTGTSYNEQFF. Written as DNA, the CDR3 is TGCGCCAGCAGCTTGCCCACCGGGACTAGCTACAATGAGCAGTTCTTC. Full variable domain (missing parts from reference TRBV5-1 and TRBJ2-1): KAGVTQTPRYLIKTRGQQVTLSCSPISGHRSVSWYQQTPGQGLQFLFEYFSETQRNKGNFPGRFSGRQFSNSRSEMNVSTLELGDSALYLCASSLPTGTSYNEQFFGPGTRLTVL.